Sequencing of this T cell receptor (beta chain) was carried out in a study of blood T cell repertoires in COVID-19. The CDR3 covers 14 residues. In germline, CDR1 is SGHRS, CDR2 YFSETQ. Trimming removed 1 base at V and 0 bases at J, with 8 bases between. Using immunoSEQ multiplex PCR, the repertoire was profiled, and TCRdb retains in-frame clones only, with some absent. The sample includes 93,000 or so clones, around 90% of them seen just once. The TCR comes from a man aged 50 to 60 in a cohort sampled during active COVID-19. The V call is TRBV5-1, the J call TRBJ2-7, with D possibly being TRBD1 (6 bases). Sequenced: peripheral blood. CDR3 coding DNA: TGCGCCAGCAGCTTGAGGACAGACTCCTACGAGCAGTACTTC. It codes for CASSLRTDSYEQYF.